Each of the 19 T cell receptor beta chains below was sequenced from the same sample in a study of shared clonotypes between healthy human individuals. The repertoire was sequenced with immunoSEQ multiplex PCR; TCRdb's copy has only in-frame clones and lacks some. The data hold roughly 2.2 million clones, with just under 95% observed a single time. The material sequenced was naive CD4+ T cells from PBMCs. The subset was: CD45RA+ positively selected. The receptor set was obtained from a man aged 18-30 years in good health. Some clones in this sample may be carry-over from other donors' samples.

This chain uses TRBV18 with TRBJ2-7; no reliable D call. V gave up 2 bases and J gave up 2 bases, with 13 bases separating them. Germline CDR1 is KGHSH and CDR2 is LQKENI. CDR3 length: 15 amino acids. CDR3 region: CASSPIGINAYEQYF. Written as DNA, the CDR3 is TGTGCCAGCTCACCAATTGGGATAAACGCCTACGAGCAGTACTTC.

This clone appeared a single time. The chain carries TRBV11-1 and TRBJ2-3, with 11 bases identical to TRBD2. CDR1 and CDR2 from the germline V gene are SGHAT and FQDESV (reference sequence). V gave up 3 bases and J gave up 3 bases; unmatched junction bases: 2. The CDR3 length is 15 residues. This chain's CDR3 is CASSFSGRATDTQYF. The DNA of the CDR3 is TGTGCCAGCAGCTTTAGCGGGAGGGCGACAGATACGCAGTATTTT.

The V gene is TRBV7-3, the J gene TRBJ2-7; D gene ambiguous. CDR1 is SGHTA and CDR2 is FQGTGA in the germline V gene. Deletions cut 3 bases from V and 2 bases from J, with 14 bases between. The CDR3 consists of 15 residues. The CDR3: CASSFQVAPPYEQYF. The CDR3 DNA sequence: TGTGCCAGCAGCTTTCAGGTCGCACCGCCCTACGAGCAGTACTTC.

This clone occurred once. The V gene is TRBV11-2, the J gene TRBJ2-1, with 12 bases lining up with TRBD1. V lost 7 bases to trimming and J lost 8 bases; unmatched junction nucleotides: 9. The CDR3 runs 15 residues. CDR1 is SGHAT and CDR2 is FQNNGV in the germline V gene. CDR3 nucleotide sequence: TGTGCCAGCATCCTATGGGGGACAGGGGGCGATGAGCAGTTCTTC. Residues: CASILWGTGGDEQFF.

The V gene is TRBV28, the J gene TRBJ1-2; tentative D call: TRBD1 (6 bases). Trimming took off 6 bases at V and 4 bases at J, with 9 bases between the two ends. This CDR3 has 12 residues. Germline CDR1 and CDR2: MDHEN and SYDVKM. The CDR3 coding sequence is TGTGCCAGCAGGGACAGACCCTATGGCTACACCTTC. The encoded protein is CASRDRPYGYTF.

The rearrangement joins TRBV6-6 to TRBJ2-7; D is unresolved. The ends were cut back, 0 bases at V and 2 bases at J, with 11 bases in the middle. The CDR3 has 15 residues. Per germline, CDR1 MNHNY and CDR2 SVGAGI (reference sequence). Written as DNA, the CDR3 is TGTGCCAGCAGTTACTCCTCCAAATCAACCTACGAGCAGTACTTC. Encoded protein: CASSYSSKSTYEQYF.

The sample holds a few counts of this clone. This rearrangement joins TRBV19 to TRBJ1-2; D unresolved. V was clipped by 9 bases and J by 4 bases, with 15 bases between them. Germline V lookup: CDR1 LNHDA, CDR2 SQIVND (reference sequence). The length of the CDR3 is 13 residues. CDR3 region: CASSLSITYGYTF. As DNA, the CDR3 is TGTGCCAGCAGTTTATCAATTACCTATGGCTACACCTTC.

This chain connects TRBV9 to TRBJ2-2, with 14 bases identical to TRBD2. The CDR3 totals 16 residues. Per germline, CDR1 SGDLS and CDR2 YYNGEE. With 3 bases clipped from V and 6 bases from J, the junction kept 4 bases outside the gene matches. The DNA for the CDR3 is TGTGCCAGCAGCGCTTGGGGACTAGCGGGAGCCGGGGAGCTGTTTTTT. As protein: CASSAWGLAGAGELFF.

This rearrangement joins TRBV9 to TRBJ2-5; 7 bases align to TRBD1. CDR1 is SGDLS and CDR2 is YYNGEE in the germline V gene. There are 15 residues in the CDR3. Trimming removed 4 bases from V and 4 bases from J; junction bases left unmatched: 10. The DNA of the CDR3 is TGTGCCAGCAGCCCGGGCCTAGGGGGCGTAGAGACCCAGTACTTC. Translation: CASSPGLGGVETQYF.

This clone has just one count. CDR3 in DNA: TGTGCCAGCAGTCCAATGGGACGGTACACTGAAGCTTTCTTT. Translated: CASSPMGRYTEAFF. The chain is built from TRBV28 and TRBJ1-1; a weak D match, TRBD1 (5 bases). CDR3 length: 14 amino acids. The V end lost 5 bases, the J end lost 3 bases, and 13 bases lay between the germline ends. Germline V gene lookup returns CDR1 MDHEN and CDR2 SYDVKM.

This rearrangement joins TRBV29-1 to TRBJ1-3; tentative D call: TRBD1 (5 bases). CDR1 and CDR2 from the germline V gene are SQVTM and ANQGSEA. This CDR3 spans 14 amino acids. The V end lost 4 bases, the J end lost 4 bases, and 14 bases lay between the germline ends. CDR3 loop: CSVGFTAGGNTIYF. As DNA, the CDR3 is TGCAGCGTTGGGTTCACGGCAGGGGGAAACACCATATATTTT.

Remarks on this clone: The identical CDR3 is also encoded by other nucleotide sequences in the sample. The gene calls are TRBV27 and TRBJ2-2; TRBD1 matches 11 bases. The CDR3 runs to 15 residues. The V segment lost 5 bases and the J segment 4 bases; nucleotides outside the gene matches: 3. Germline values: CDR1 MNHEY, CDR2 SMNVEV (reference sequence). The CDR3 is CASSLDRGRTGELFF. In DNA, the CDR3 is TGTGCCAGCAGTCTGGACAGGGGGCGCACCGGGGAGCTGTTTTTT.

The V and J genes are TRBV9 and TRBJ1-4, with D possibly TRBD1 on 5 matching bases. V gave up 1 base and J gave up 7 bases, with 11 bases separating them. The CDR3 runs to 14 residues. Germline CDR1 SGDLS, CDR2 YYNGEE. CDR3 in amino acids: CASSVRGASEKLFF. The DNA of the CDR3 is TGTGCCAGCAGCGTAAGAGGGGCTAGTGAAAAACTGTTTTTT.

This clone appeared a single time. CDR3 residues: CASSLNSSPLHF. The CDR3 DNA reads TGTGCCAGCAGTTTGAACAGTTCACCCCTCCACTTT. The rearrangement joins TRBV28 to TRBJ1-6; D unresolved. The germline V gene encodes CDR1 MDHEN and CDR2 SYDVKM. This CDR3 has 12 amino acids. V lost 3 bases to trimming and J lost 9 bases, with 6 bases between them. The full variable domain, in which reference TRBV28 and TRBJ1-6 provide the parts outside the CDR3, is DVKVTQSSRYLVKRTGEKVFLECVQDMDHENMFWYRQDPGLGLRLIYFSYDVKMKEKGDIPEGYSVSREKKERFSLILESASTNQTSMYLCASSLNSSPLHFGNGTRLTVT.

This chain links TRBV7-3 with TRBJ2-3; tentatively, D is TRBD1 (6 bases). This CDR3 region has 17 residues. With 5 bases removed from V and 0 bases from J, the gap between germline ends came to 18 bases. Germline V CDR1 and CDR2: SGHTA, FQGTGA. CDR3 nucleotides: TGTGCCAGCAGCCCCACGTGGGGGCCCGGTAGCACAGATACGCAGTATTTT. Its translation is CASSPTWGPGSTDTQYF.

J is TRBJ2-1 and V is TRBV5-4; 10 positions agree with TRBD2. Losses at the gene ends were 3 bases for V and 5 bases for J; bases not matched to a gene: 5. Germline CDR1 reads SGHNT; CDR2 reads YYREEE (reference sequence). CDR3 length: 15 residues. CDR3 DNA: TGTGCCAGCAGCTCCTACGGACTAGCGGACAATGAGCAGTTCTTC. Protein: CASSSYGLADNEQFF.

The chain links TRBV7-9 to TRBJ2-1; 11 bases are shared with TRBD2. Germline assignment: CDR1 SEHNR and CDR2 FQNEAQ (reference sequence). The V gene end was trimmed by 4 bases and the J gene end by 1 base; junction bases not matched to a gene: 12. There are 19 residues in the CDR3. The CDR3: CASSSPTSGITSSYNEQFF. CDR3 bases: TGTGCCAGCAGCTCCCCGACTAGCGGGATTACTAGTTCCTACAATGAGCAGTTCTTC.

The chain uses TRBV25-1 and TRBJ2-2; D gene ambiguous. Germline CDR1 reads MGHDK; CDR2 reads SYGVNS. Trimming cost V 4 bases and J 0 bases, with 6 bases left between them. This CDR3 is 14 amino acids long. In DNA, the CDR3 is TGTGCCAGCAGTGCGGTCCCGAACACCGGGGAGCTGTTTTTT. As protein: CASSAVPNTGELFF.

The gene calls are TRBV28 and TRBJ1-4; 7 bases agree with TRBD1. The junction had 18 bases not matched to a gene; V was cut back by 5 bases and J by 6 bases. In germline, CDR1 is MDHEN, CDR2 SYDVKM. The CDR3 is 18 residues long. CDR3 region: CASSRQGVTSLLDEKLFF. The DNA for the CDR3 is TGTGCCAGCAGTCGGCAGGGGGTCACTAGTCTGTTGGATGAAAAACTGTTTTTT.